This is a list of T cell receptor beta chains from one sample in a study of OX40 agonist ivuxolimab in advanced cancers. The repertoire was sequenced with immunoSEQ multiplex PCR; TCRdb's copy has only in-frame clones and lacks some. This sample yields roughly 62,000 clones, of which 84% are seen a single time; over 4% belongs to the top ten. The sequenced sample was CD4+ or CD8+ T cells sorted from blood, obtained in a trial of the OX40 agonist ivuxolimab. Source of these receptors: an adult with an advanced solid tumor such as melanoma, head and neck, liver or kidney cancer. Each CDR3 is given with its conserved first and last residue. Each record gives: J gene, clone size, D gene, V gene, CDR3 protein, CDR3 DNA. D genes are given only for firm matches. Only some rows state a clone size, as once, few, many or a class for expanded clones.

>TRBJ2-1|.|.|TRBV5-4
CASRAGNEQFF
TGTGCCTCCAGGGCGGGCAATGAGCAGTTCTTC
>TRBJ2-7|.|.|TRBV19
CASSMVTGGDYEQYF
TGTGCCAGTAGTATGGTTACAGGGGGGGACTACGAGCAGTACTTC
>TRBJ2-5|.|.|TRBV30
CAWRAGIETQYF
TGTGCTTGGAGAGCCGGGATAGAGACCCAGTACTTC
>TRBJ2-7|.|.|TRBV28
CASSLWGDSAYEQYF
TGTGCCAGCAGTTTATGGGGGGATTCTGCCTACGAGCAGTACTTC
>TRBJ1-2|.|.|TRBV6-5
CASSYTRMEGDYGYTF
TGTGCCAGCAGTTACACTCGTATGGAGGGGGACTATGGCTACACCTTC
>TRBJ2-1|.|TRBD2|TRBV7-6
CASSLGAFSGRGNEQFF
TGTGCCAGCAGCTTAGGAGCTTTTAGCGGGAGAGGTAATGAGCAGTTCTTC
>TRBJ1-3|.|.|TRBV2
CASRLNQPGNTIYF
TGTGCCAGCAGACTAAACCAACCCGGAAACACCATATATTTT
>TRBJ2-3|few|TRBD2|TRBV4-1
CASSQDHAVGLAGGPDTQYF
TGCGCCAGCAGCCAAGATCACGCCGTAGGACTAGCGGGAGGGCCAGATACGCAGTATTTT
>TRBJ1-5|.|.|TRBV2
CASSPERGGQPQHF
TGTGCCAGCAGCCCCGAGCGAGGCGGTCAGCCCCAGCATTTT
>TRBJ2-7|.|TRBD2|TRBV6-5
CASSRPLAKKQYF
TGTGCCAGCAGTCGCCCACTAGCGAAGAAGCAGTACTTC
>TRBJ2-2|few|TRBD1|TRBV19
CASSLQGGTGELFF
TGTGCCAGTAGTTTACAGGGGGGAACCGGGGAGCTGTTTTTT
>TRBJ1-6|.|.|TRBV28
CASTEQGSYNSPLHF
TGTGCCAGCACCGAACAGGGATCCTATAATTCACCCCTCCACTTT
>TRBJ2-1|.|.|TRBV30
CAWSPVTGTKQFF
TGTGCCTGGAGTCCTGTGACCGGGACCAAGCAGTTCTTC
>TRBJ2-5|.|TRBD2|TRBV28
CASSRTSGTGETQYF
TGTGCCAGCAGTCGGACTAGCGGGACGGGAGAGACCCAGTACTTC
>TRBJ2-1|once|.|TRBV6-5
CASSYDLEALNEQFF
TGTGCCAGCAGTTACGACCTGGAGGCCCTCAATGAGCAGTTCTTC
>TRBJ1-2|.|TRBD1|TRBV5-6
CASSSPGQAIGYTF
TGTGCCAGCAGCTCACCGGGACAGGCCATAGGCTACACCTTC
>TRBJ1-1|.|.|TRBV6-5
CASSYSSTSMAFF
TGTGCCAGCAGTTACTCGTCGACCTCTATGGCTTTCTTT
>TRBJ2-7|.|.|TRBV6-6
CASSQLTATYEQYF
TGTGCCAGCAGTCAATTGACAGCCACCTACGAGCAGTACTTC
>TRBJ2-7|.|.|TRBV15
CATSRGGPYEQYF
TGTGCCACCAGCAGAGGGGGCCCATACGAGCAGTACTTC
>TRBJ1-6|.|.|TRBV28
CASSLGAYNSPLHF
TGTGCCAGCAGTCTTGGGGCATATAATTCACCCCTCCACTTT
>TRBJ1-3|once|TRBD1|TRBV15
CATSNQGGIGNTIYF
TGTGCCACCAGCAACCAGGGGGGGATTGGAAACACCATATATTTT
>TRBJ2-3|few|TRBD2|TRBV10-2
CASSEPKRGGTDTQYF
TGCGCCAGCAGTGAGCCCAAGCGGGGAGGCACAGATACGCAGTATTTT
>TRBJ1-3|.|.|TRBV7-9
CASKGGSGNTIYF
TGTGCCAGCAAGGGGGGCTCTGGAAACACCATATATTTT
>TRBJ1-3|.|.|TRBV11-2
CASSLDAPYKDSGNTIYF
TGTGCCAGCAGCTTAGATGCCCCCTACAAGGACTCTGGAAACACCATATATTTT
>TRBJ2-1|.|TRBD1|TRBV11-2
CASSRDRAYNEQFF
TGTGCCAGCAGCCGGGACAGGGCCTACAATGAGCAGTTCTTC
>TRBJ1-2|.|.|TRBV6-5
CASMQGGPNYGYTF
TGTGCCAGCATGCAGGGAGGCCCGAACTATGGCTACACCTTC
>TRBJ2-1|.|.|TRBV1
CTSSQGDEYNEQFF
TGCACCAGCAGCCAGGGCGATGAATACAATGAGCAGTTCTTC
>TRBJ2-3|.|.|TRBV11-2
CASSLRADYLSTDTQYF
TGTGCCAGCAGCTTGAGGGCGGACTACCTCAGCACAGATACGCAGTATTTT
>TRBJ2-1|.|.|TRBV7-3
CASSPRASANEQFF
TGTGCCAGCAGCCCCCGGGCTAGCGCCAATGAGCAGTTCTTC
>TRBJ1-3|.|.|TRBV7-3
CASSLTNSGNTIYF
TGTGCCAGCAGCCTCACAAACTCTGGAAACACCATATATTTT
>TRBJ2-7|.|.|TRBV19
CASTKVGGDSTYEQYF
TGTGCCAGTACCAAAGTGGGGGGAGACAGTACCTACGAGCAGTACTTC
>TRBJ1-6|once|.|TRBV4-1
CASSRGDRNSPLHF
TGCGCCAGCAGCCGAGGGGACCGGAATTCACCCCTCCACTTT
>TRBJ2-6|.|.|TRBV9
CASSAPRQKVSGANVLTF
TGTGCCAGCAGCGCCCCGAGACAGAAAGTCTCTGGGGCCAACGTCCTGACTTTC
>TRBJ1-1|.|.|TRBV28
CASSSAQTTEAFF
TGTGCCAGCAGTTCCGCCCAGACAACTGAAGCTTTCTTT
>TRBJ2-3|once|TRBD1|TRBV7-9
CASTLTTGPTDTQYF
TGTGCCAGCACCTTAACGACAGGGCCCACAGATACGCAGTATTTT
>TRBJ2-7|.|.|TRBV23-1
CAKPARQYF
TGCGCTAAACCGGCCCGGCAGTACTTC
>TRBJ1-1|.|TRBD1|TRBV19
CASSQGQQNTEAFF
TGTGCCAGTAGTCAGGGACAGCAGAACACTGAAGCTTTCTTT
>TRBJ2-3|.|TRBD1|TRBV7-9
CASSQRQGGTDTQYF
TGTGCCAGCAGCCAGCGACAGGGCGGCACAGATACGCAGTATTTT
>TRBJ2-3|once|.|TRBV19
CASSSSGTDTQYF
TGTGCCAGTAGTTCAAGTGGCACAGATACGCAGTATTTT
>TRBJ1-2|.|.|TRBV2
CASSPVGGAGYTF
TGTGCCAGCAGCCCGGTAGGAGGGGCTGGCTACACCTTC
>TRBJ2-1|.|.|TRBV7-3
CASSATDRTYNEQFF
TGTGCCAGCAGCGCCACCGACAGGACCTACAATGAGCAGTTCTTC
>TRBJ2-7|.|.|TRBV1
CTSSPHGRVYEQYF
TGCACCAGCAGCCCCCACGGGAGAGTCTACGAGCAGTACTTC
>TRBJ2-1|.|TRBD1|TRBV6-5
CASSYDRDMDEQFF
TGTGCCAGCAGTTACGACAGGGATATGGATGAGCAGTTCTTC
>TRBJ2-4|.|TRBD1|TRBV11-2
CASSWGDRGYIQYF
TGTGCCAGCAGCTGGGGGGACAGGGGTTACATTCAGTACTTC
>TRBJ1-6|.|.|TRBV4-1
CASSQDTGPPKNSPLHF
TGCGCCAGCAGCCAAGACACCGGGCCCCCTAAAAATTCACCCCTCCACTTT